The next 17 T cell receptor beta chains were all read from a single sample in a study of blood T cell repertoires in COVID-19 (dated by TCRdb to 2020 to 2021). Library generation was performed with the immunoSEQ multiplex PCR assay. TCRdb obtained this table from immuneACCESS and retained in-frame rearrangements with V and J assigned. These tables miss some clones; where compared with another copy, unresolved V genes account for less than half of the shortfall, and the remainder is unexplained. The sample includes a few hundred thousand clones, with approximately 92% observed a single time. In total, the top ten clones hold about a fifth of the sample. The sequencing input was PBMCs or T cells enriched from blood (not recorded which). These receptors were taken from a woman aged 25 to 39 who had recovered from COVID-19.

The J gene is TRBJ2-5, the V gene TRBV7-9, with D possibly being TRBD2 (6 bases). The germline V gene has CDR1 SEHNR and CDR2 FQNEAQ (reference sequence). The CDR3 loop spans 12 amino acids. Trimming left V 10 bases short and J 1 base short, with 10 bases between. This chain's CDR3 is CATEGLQETQYF. The DNA for the CDR3 is TGTGCCACTGAGGGACTCCAAGAGACCCAGTACTTC.

The chain links TRBV28 to TRBJ1-4; weak D call: TRBD1 (6 bases). The germline V and J ends were trimmed by 5 bases and 7 bases, with 17 bases remaining between them. The CDR3 spans 15 residues. Germline CDR1 and CDR2: MDHEN and SYDVKM. The CDR3 reads CASSLGGALGEKLFF. CDR3 coding DNA: TGTGCCAGCAGTCTGGGGGGGGCGCTGGGTGAAAAACTGTTTTTT.

In its sample, this clone was seen once. The rearrangement joins TRBV11-2 to TRBJ2-3; 10 nucleotides align to TRBD2. After removal of 4 bases from V and 3 bases from J, the junction contained 13 bases not matched to a gene. Per germline, CDR1 SGHAT and CDR2 FQNNGV. This CDR3 is built from 18 residues. The CDR3 sequence: CASSSGRGSGRLTDTQYF. For the CDR3, the DNA is TGTGCCAGCAGCTCTGGACGTGGTAGCGGGAGGTTAACAGATACGCAGTATTTT.

The chain's CDR3 is CASSLLGDEQYF. The DNA for the CDR3 is TGTGCCAGCAGCTTATTAGGGGACGAGCAGTACTTC. V is TRBV11-1 and J is TRBJ2-7, with D possibly being TRBD1 (5 bases). Germline values: CDR1 SGHAT, CDR2 FQDESV (reference sequence). The length of the CDR3 is 12 residues. V shed 2 bases and J shed 5 bases, with 7 bases lying between them.

The V gene is TRBV28, the J gene TRBJ1-2; D is ambiguous. The CDR3 covers 14 residues. Germline V gene data show CDR1 as MDHEN and CDR2 as SYDVKM. Trimming took off 2 bases at V and 8 bases at J, with 15 bases between the two ends. CDR3 nucleotides: TGTGCCAGCAGTTTACCCTCTGAGGGCAGGGGCTACACCTTC. This gives the protein CASSLPSEGRGYTF.

The rearrangement joins TRBV5-1 to TRBJ2-7, with D possibly TRBD2 on 6 matching bases. V gave up 4 bases and J gave up 2 bases, with 16 bases separating them. Germline V CDR1 and CDR2: SGHRS, YFSETQ. CDR3 length equals 15 residues. The CDR3, as DNA: TGCGCCAGCAGCCTGACCATCACGGGAGCCTACGAGCAGTACTTC. Its translation: CASSLTITGAYEQYF.

The chain is built from TRBV7-6 and TRBJ2-7; D possibly corresponds to TRBD2 (5 bases). Germline V gives CDR1 SGHVS, CDR2 FNYEAQ. The V and J ends lost 5 bases and 5 bases respectively, with 13 bases between them. The CDR3 consists of 13 residues. The CDR3 sequence is CASSAWEFHEQYF. The CDR3 nucleotides are TGTGCCAGCAGCGCGTGGGAGTTCCACGAGCAGTACTTC.

The rearrangement uses TRBV2 and TRBJ1-1, with a weak D call TRBD1 (6 bases). The V end was cut by 5 bases, the J end by 5 bases, with 18 bases between. From germline, CDR1 is SNHLY and CDR2 FYNNEI. The CDR3 has 15 residues. The CDR3 here is CASSPGGAGDTEAFF. The CDR3 DNA reads TGTGCCAGCAGTCCCGGGGGCGCGGGAGATACTGAAGCTTTCTTT.

The chain is built from TRBV2 and TRBJ1-4, with D possibly being TRBD1 (6 bases). CDR1 SNHLY and CDR2 FYNNEI come from the germline V gene. V shed 7 bases and J shed 7 bases, with 13 bases lying between them. The CDR3 runs to 13 residues. The CDR3 region is CASIRGGGEKLFF. DNA of the CDR3: TGTGCCAGCATCAGGGGTGGTGGTGAAAAACTGTTTTTT.

This chain links TRBV28 with TRBJ2-7; D remains unclear. The CDR3 has 11 residues. Germline V lookup: CDR1 MDHEN, CDR2 SYDVKM. V shed 5 bases and J shed 6 bases, with 8 bases lying between them. CDR3 sequence (DNA): TGTGCCAGCAGTACCCCGGTCGAGCAGTACTTC. Translated: CASSTPVEQYF.

V is TRBV5-1 and J is TRBJ2-2; possible D gene TRBD2, 6 bases. Germline CDR1 reads SGHRS; CDR2 reads YFSETQ. This CDR3 is built from 13 residues. V lost 5 bases and J 5 bases, leaving 10 bases between the germline ends. CDR3 sequence (DNA): TGCGCCAGCAGAGCGGGCGAAACCGGGGAGCTGTTTTTT. Translation: CASRAGETGELFF. Drawing the rest from reference TRBV5-1 and TRBJ2-2, the complete variable domain is KAGVTQTPRYLIKTRGQQVTLSCSPISGHRSVSWYQQTPGQGLQFLFEYFSETQRNKGNFPGRFSGRQFSNSRSEMNVSTLELGDSALYLCASRAGETGELFFGEGSRLTVL.

The chain employs TRBV7-2 and TRBJ2-7; a weak D match, TRBD1 (6 bases). Germline values: CDR1 SGHTA, CDR2 FQGNSA. V lost 4 bases and J lost 7, with 17 bases in between. The CDR3 sequence is 14 residues long. Written as DNA, the CDR3 is TGTGCCAGCAGCTACGCGACAGGCATTGGAGAGCAGTACTTC. Amino acids: CASSYATGIGEQYF.

This clone was detected once. The chain has TRBV5-1 and TRBJ1-1, with 7 nucleotides matching TRBD1. Unmatched junction bases numbered 9, after V lost 7 bases and J lost 3 bases. CDR3 length: 14 amino acids. CDR1 and CDR2 from the germline V gene are SGHRS and YFSETQ. The CDR3 DNA reads TGCGCCAGCCGACGGTCGGGGACAGACACTGAAGCTTTCTTT. Amino acids: CASRRSGTDTEAFF.

The V call is TRBV6-5, the J call TRBJ1-4; TRBD1 might be the D (5 bases). V shed 4 bases and J shed 8 bases, with 17 bases lying between them. Germline CDR1 is MNHEY and CDR2 is SVGAGI. The CDR3 loop spans 15 amino acids. The CDR3 here is CASSSTHTRGEKLFF. CDR3 bases: TGTGCCAGCAGTTCCACACACACCCGGGGGGAAAAACTGTTTTTT.

The chain combines TRBV5-4 with TRBJ1-1, with TRBD1 matching 7 bases. CDR1 and CDR2 from the germline V gene are SGHNT and YYREEE (reference sequence). This CDR3 is 15 amino acids long. The junction had 7 bases not matched to a gene; V was cut back by 3 bases and J by 2 bases. The CDR3 protein is CASSSSTGLNTEAFF. The CDR3 DNA sequence: TGTGCCAGCAGCTCGTCGACAGGGCTCAACACTGAAGCTTTCTTT.

The chain employs TRBV11-1 and TRBJ1-1; 8 nucleotides line up with TRBD1. This CDR3 contains 14 residues. CDR1 is SGHAT and CDR2 is FQDESV in the germline V gene (reference sequence). With V trimmed by 5 bases and J by 4 bases, 6 bases remained unmatched. The CDR3 DNA reads as TGTGCCAGCAGCGCAGGACAGGGTGGCACTGAAGCTTTCTTT. Translation gives CASSAGQGGTEAFF.

This chain links TRBV7-9 with TRBJ2-7, with no clear D. The length of the CDR3 is 11 residues. Per the germline V gene, CDR1 is SEHNR and CDR2 is FQNEAQ (reference sequence). V lost 2 bases to trimming and J lost 5 bases, with 4 bases between them. CDR3 region: CASSLTDEQYF. The CDR3, as DNA: TGTGCCAGCAGCTTAACTGACGAGCAGTACTTC.